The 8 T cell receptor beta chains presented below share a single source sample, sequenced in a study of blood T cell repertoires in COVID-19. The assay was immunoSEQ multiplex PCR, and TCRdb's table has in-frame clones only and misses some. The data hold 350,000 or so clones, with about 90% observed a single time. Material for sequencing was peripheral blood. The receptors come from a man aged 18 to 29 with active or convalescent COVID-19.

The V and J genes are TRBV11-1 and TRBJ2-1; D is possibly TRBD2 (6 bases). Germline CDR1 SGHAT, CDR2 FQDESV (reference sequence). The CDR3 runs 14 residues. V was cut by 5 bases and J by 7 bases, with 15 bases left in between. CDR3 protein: CASSPPSVWNEQFF. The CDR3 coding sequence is TGTGCCAGCAGCCCTCCTAGCGTATGGAATGAGCAGTTCTTC.

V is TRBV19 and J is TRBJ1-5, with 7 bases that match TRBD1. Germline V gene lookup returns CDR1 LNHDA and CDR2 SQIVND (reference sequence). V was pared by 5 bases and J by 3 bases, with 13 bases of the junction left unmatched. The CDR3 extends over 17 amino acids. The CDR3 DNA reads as TGTGCCAGTAGTGACTGGGCCGTGGGACAGCTCAATCAGCCCCAGCATTTT. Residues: CASSDWAVGQLNQPQHF.

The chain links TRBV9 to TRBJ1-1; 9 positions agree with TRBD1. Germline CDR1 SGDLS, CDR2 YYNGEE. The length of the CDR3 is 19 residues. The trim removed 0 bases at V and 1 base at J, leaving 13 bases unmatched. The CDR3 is CASSVDGGQGGRQNTEAFF. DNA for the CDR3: TGTGCCAGCAGCGTAGACGGGGGACAGGGAGGGAGGCAGAACACTGAAGCTTTCTTT.

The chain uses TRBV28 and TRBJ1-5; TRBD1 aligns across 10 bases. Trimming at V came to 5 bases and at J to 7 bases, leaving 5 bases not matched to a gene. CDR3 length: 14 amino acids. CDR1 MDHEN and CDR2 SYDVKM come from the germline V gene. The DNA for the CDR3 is TGTGCCAGCAGTCGGGACAGGGGTGACCAGCCCCAGCATTTT. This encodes CASSRDRGDQPQHF. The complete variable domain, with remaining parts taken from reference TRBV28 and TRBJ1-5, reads DVKVTQSSRYLVKRTGEKVFLECVQDMDHENMFWYRQDPGLGLRLIYFSYDVKMKEKGDIPEGYSVSREKKERFSLILESASTNQTSMYLCASSRDRGDQPQHFGDGTRLSIL.

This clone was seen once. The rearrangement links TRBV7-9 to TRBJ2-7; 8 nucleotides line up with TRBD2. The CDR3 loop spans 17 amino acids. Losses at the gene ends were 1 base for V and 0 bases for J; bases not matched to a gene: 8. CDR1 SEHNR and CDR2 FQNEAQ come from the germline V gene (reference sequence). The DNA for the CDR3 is TGTGCCAGCAGCTTAGACTCACTAGCGGACAGCTCCTACGAGCAGTACTTC. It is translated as CASSLDSLADSSYEQYF. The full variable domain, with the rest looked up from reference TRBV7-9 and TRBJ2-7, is DTGVSQNPRHKITKRGQNVTFRCDPISEHNRLYWYRQTLGQGPEFLTYFQNEAQLEKSRLLSDRFSAERPKGSFSTLEIQRTEQGDSAMYLCASSLDSLADSSYEQYFGPGTRLTVT.

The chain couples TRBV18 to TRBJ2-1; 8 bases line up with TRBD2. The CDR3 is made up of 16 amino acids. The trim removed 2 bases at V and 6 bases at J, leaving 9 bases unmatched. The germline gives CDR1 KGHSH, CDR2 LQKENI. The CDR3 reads CASSPILAGDANEQFF. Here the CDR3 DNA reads TGTGCCAGCTCACCAATCCTAGCGGGCGACGCCAATGAGCAGTTCTTC.

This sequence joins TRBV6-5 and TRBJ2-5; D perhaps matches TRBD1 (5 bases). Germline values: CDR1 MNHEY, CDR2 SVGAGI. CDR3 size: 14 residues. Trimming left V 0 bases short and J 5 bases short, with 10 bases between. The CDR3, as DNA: TGTGCCAGCAGTTACTCCCAGGGCCCGGAGACCCAGTACTTC. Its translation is CASSYSQGPETQYF.

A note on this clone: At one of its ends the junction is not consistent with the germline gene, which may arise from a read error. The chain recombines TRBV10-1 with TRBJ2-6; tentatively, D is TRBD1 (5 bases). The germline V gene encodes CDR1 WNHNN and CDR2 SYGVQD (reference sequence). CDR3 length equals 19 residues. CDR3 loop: CASSESSVFRFSGANVLTF. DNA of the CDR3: TGCGCCAGCAGTGAGTCGTCTGTCTTCCGTTTCTCTGGGGCCAACGTGCTGACTTTC.